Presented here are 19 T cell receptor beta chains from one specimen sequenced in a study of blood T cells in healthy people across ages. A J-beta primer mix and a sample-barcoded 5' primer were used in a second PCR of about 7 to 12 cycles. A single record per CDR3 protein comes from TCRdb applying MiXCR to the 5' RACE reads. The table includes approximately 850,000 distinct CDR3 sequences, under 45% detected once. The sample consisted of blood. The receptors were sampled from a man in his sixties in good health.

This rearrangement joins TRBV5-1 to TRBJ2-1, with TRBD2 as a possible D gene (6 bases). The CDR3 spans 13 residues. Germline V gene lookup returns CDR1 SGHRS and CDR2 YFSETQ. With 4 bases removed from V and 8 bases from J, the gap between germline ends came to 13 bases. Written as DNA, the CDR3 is TGCGCCAGCAGCAATAGGGGAGGCTATGAGCAGTTCTTC. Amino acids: CASSNRGGYEQFF. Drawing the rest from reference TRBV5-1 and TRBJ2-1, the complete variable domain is KAGVTQTPRYLIKTRGQQVTLSCSPISGHRSVSWYQQTPGQGLQFLFEYFSETQRNKGNFPGRFSGRQFSNSRSEMNVSTLELGDSALYLCASSNRGGYEQFFGPGTRLTVL.

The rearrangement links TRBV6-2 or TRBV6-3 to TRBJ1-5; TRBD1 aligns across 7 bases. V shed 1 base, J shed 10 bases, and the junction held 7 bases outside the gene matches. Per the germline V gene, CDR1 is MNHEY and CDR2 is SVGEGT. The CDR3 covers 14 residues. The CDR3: CASSYYGQAFPQHF. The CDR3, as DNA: TGTGCCAGCAGTTACTATGGACAGGCTTTTCCCCAGCATTTT.

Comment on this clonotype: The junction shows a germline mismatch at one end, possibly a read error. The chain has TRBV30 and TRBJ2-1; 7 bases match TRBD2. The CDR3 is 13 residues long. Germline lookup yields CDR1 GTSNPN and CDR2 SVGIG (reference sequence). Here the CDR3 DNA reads TGTGCCTGGAGTGTACGGGGGGAGTTTGAGCAGTTCTTT. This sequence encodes CAWSVRGEFEQFF.

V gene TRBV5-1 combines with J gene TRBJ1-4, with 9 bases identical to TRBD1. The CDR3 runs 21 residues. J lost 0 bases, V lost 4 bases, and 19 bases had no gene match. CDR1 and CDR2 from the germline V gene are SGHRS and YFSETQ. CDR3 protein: CASSVGVGTGSNYATNEKLFF. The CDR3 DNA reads TGCGCCAGCAGCGTTGGTGTGGGGACAGGGAGTAACTATGCAACTAATGAAAAACTGTTTTTT.

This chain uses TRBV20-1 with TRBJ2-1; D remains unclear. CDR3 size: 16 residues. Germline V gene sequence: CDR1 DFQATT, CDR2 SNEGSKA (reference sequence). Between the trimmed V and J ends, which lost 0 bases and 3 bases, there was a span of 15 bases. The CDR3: CSARDLVSRHYNEQFF. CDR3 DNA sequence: TGCAGTGCTAGAGATTTGGTCAGTAGGCACTACAATGAGCAGTTCTTC.

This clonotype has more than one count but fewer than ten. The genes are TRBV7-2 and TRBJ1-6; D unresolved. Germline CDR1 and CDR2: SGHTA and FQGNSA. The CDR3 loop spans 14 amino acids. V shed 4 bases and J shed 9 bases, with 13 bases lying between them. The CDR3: CASSSGGFISPLHF. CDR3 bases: TGTGCCAGCAGCTCCGGAGGGTTTATTTCACCCCTCCACTTT.

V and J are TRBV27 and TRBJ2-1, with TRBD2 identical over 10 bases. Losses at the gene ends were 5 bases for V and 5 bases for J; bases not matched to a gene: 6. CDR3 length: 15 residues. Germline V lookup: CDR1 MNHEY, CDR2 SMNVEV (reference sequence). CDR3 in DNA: TGTGCCAGCAGTACCCGGACTAGCGGCCACAATGAGCAGTTCTTC. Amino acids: CASSTRTSGHNEQFF.

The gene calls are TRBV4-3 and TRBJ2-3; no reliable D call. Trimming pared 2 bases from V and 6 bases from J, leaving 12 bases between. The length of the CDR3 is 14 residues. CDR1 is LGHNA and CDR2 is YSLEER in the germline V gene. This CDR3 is CASSQRAKLDTQYF. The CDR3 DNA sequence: TGCGCCAGCAGCCAACGGGCTAAGCTGGATACGCAGTATTTT.

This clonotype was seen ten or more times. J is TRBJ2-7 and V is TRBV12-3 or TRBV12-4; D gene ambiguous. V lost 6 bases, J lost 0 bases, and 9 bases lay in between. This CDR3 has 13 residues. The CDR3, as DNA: TGTGCCAGCAGCTTTGGGGTCTCCTACGAGCAGTACTTC. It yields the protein CASSFGVSYEQYF.

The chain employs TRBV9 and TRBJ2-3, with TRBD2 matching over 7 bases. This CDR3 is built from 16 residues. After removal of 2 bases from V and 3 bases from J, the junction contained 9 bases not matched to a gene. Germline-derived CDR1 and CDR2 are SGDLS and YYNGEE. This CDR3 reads CASSVGAGPRTDTQYF. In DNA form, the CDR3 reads TGTGCCAGCAGCGTTGGAGCGGGGCCCAGGACAGATACGCAGTATTTT.

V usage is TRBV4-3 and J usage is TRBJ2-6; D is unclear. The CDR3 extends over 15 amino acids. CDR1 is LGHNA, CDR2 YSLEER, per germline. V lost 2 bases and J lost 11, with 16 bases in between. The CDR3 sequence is CASSQPGPLQDVLTF. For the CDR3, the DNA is TGCGCCAGCAGCCAACCCGGGCCCCTTCAGGACGTCCTGACTTTC.

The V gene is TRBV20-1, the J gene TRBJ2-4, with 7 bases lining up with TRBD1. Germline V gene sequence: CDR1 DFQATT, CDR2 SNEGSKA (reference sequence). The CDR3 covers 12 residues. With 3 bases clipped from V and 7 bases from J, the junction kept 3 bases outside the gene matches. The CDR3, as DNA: TGCAGTGCTAGCGCACAGGGGAACATTCAGTACTTC. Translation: CSASAQGNIQYF.

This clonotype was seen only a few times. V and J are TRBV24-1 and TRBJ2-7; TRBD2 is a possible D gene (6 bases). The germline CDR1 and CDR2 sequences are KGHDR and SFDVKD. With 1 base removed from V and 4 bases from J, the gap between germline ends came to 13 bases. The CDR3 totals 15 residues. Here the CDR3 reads CATSDLRTNQYEQYF. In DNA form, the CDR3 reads TGTGCCACCAGTGATTTACGGACTAATCAGTACGAGCAGTACTTC.

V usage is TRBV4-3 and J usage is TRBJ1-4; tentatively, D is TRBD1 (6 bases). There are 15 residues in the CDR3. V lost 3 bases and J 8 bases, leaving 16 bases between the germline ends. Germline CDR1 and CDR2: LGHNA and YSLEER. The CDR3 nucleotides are TGCGCCAGCAGCCACCTCCGGGGGGCTGGGGAAAAACTGTTTTTT. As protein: CASSHLRGAGEKLFF.

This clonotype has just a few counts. CDR3 bases: TGTGCCAGCAGCTTGAGGGGACACGGGACCAACTATGGCTACACCTTC. It translates to CASSLRGHGTNYGYTF. V usage is TRBV11-2 and J usage is TRBJ1-2; D perhaps matches TRBD1 (6 bases). The CDR3 loop spans 16 amino acids. Germline V gene sequence: CDR1 SGHAT, CDR2 FQNNGV. V was cut by 3 bases and J by 2 bases, with 16 bases left in between.

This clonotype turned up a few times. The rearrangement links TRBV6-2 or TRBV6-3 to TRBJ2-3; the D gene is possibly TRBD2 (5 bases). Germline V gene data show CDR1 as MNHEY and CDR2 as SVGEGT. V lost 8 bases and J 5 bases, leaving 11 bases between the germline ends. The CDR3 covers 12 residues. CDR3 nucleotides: TGTGCCAGCTCCCCCGGGATAGATACGCAGTATTTT. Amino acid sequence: CASSPGIDTQYF.

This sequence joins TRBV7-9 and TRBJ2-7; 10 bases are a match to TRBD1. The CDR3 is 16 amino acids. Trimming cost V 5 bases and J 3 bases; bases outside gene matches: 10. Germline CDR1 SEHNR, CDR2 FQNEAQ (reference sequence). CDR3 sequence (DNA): TGTGCCAGCAGCCCTCCACCGGGACAGGGGAGCTACGAGCAGTACTTC. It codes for CASSPPPGQGSYEQYF.

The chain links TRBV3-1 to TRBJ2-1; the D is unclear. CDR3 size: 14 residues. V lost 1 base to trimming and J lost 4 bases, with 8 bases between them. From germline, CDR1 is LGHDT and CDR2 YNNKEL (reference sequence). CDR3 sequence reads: CASSQVRHYNEQFF. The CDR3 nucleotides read TGTGCCAGCAGCCAAGTTCGCCATTACAATGAGCAGTTCTTC.

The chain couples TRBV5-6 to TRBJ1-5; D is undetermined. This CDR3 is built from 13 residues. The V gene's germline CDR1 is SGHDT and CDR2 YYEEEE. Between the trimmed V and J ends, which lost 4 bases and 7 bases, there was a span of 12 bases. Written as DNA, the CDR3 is TGTGCCAGCAGCCTGGGGATCGGGCAGCCCCAGCATTTT. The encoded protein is CASSLGIGQPQHF.